Following are 12 T cell receptor beta chains from one sample sequenced in a study of cytomegalovirus exposure and HLA in healthy donors. The PCR used 60 Vbeta and 13 Jbeta primers. Sequenced by immunoSEQ multiplex PCR; TCRdb stores in-frame clones only, minus some. The data show approximately 140,000 clones, around 77% seen once. Sequenced input: PBMCs. These receptors were taken from a woman in her thirties or forties in good health and CMV-seropositive.

A word on this clone: Germline is not matched at one junction end, which may reflect a read error. The rearrangement links TRBV7-9 to TRBJ2-2, with 8 positions matching TRBD1. CDR3 length equals 15 residues. Germline V gives CDR1 SEHNR, CDR2 FQNEAQ (reference sequence). CDR3 sequence: CSSSKGQALTGELFF. The CDR3 DNA is TGTTCCAGCAGCAAGGGACAGGCCCTCACCGGGGAGCTGTTTTTT.

The chain recombines TRBV10-3 with TRBJ1-1; D uncertain. V was cut by 3 bases and J by 1 base, with 6 bases left in between. There are 13 residues in the CDR3. Germline CDR1 reads ENHRY; CDR2 reads SYGVKD. For the CDR3, the DNA is TGTGCCATCAGTGACTCCGGGAACACTGAAGCTTTCTTT. Translated, it gives CAISDSGNTEAFF.

The V gene is TRBV6-4, the J gene TRBJ1-2, with D tentatively TRBD1 (5 bases). Germline values: CDR1 MRHNA, CDR2 SNTAGT. Trimming shortened V by 6 bases and J by 5 bases, and 22 bases separated the two germline ends. This CDR3 is 16 amino acids long. CDR3 in amino acids: CASSPQENVAFYGYTF. In DNA form, the CDR3 reads TGTGCCAGCAGCCCACAGGAGAACGTCGCCTTTTATGGCTACACCTTC.

Only a few counts were recorded for this clone. The chain uses TRBV5-1 and TRBJ2-7; maybe TRBD1 (6 bases). CDR3 length: 14 residues. The ends were cut back, 0 bases at V and 5 bases at J, with 12 bases in the middle. Germline V gives CDR1 SGHRS, CDR2 YFSETQ. CDR3: CASSLGGGLDEQYF. CDR3 nucleotides: TGCGCCAGCAGCTTGGGTGGGGGCCTCGACGAGCAGTACTTC.

This chain uses TRBV2 with TRBJ1-2, with 7 bases fitting TRBD1. The V and J ends lost 7 bases and 7 bases, in that order; junction bases with no gene match: 6. The CDR3 runs to 12 residues. The V gene's germline CDR1 is SNHLY and CDR2 FYNNEI. The CDR3 DNA reads TGTGCCAGCACGTCAGGGGGTAGTGGCTACACCTTC. It specifies CASTSGGSGYTF.

The V and J genes are TRBV5-1 and TRBJ2-2; tentatively, D is TRBD1 (5 bases). Germline V gene data show CDR1 as SGHRS and CDR2 as YFSETQ. This CDR3 has 15 residues. V lost 3 bases, J lost 1 base, and 10 bases lay in between. CDR3 sequence (DNA): TGCGCCAGCAGCTCAGGGAACATGAACACCGGGGAGCTGTTTTTT. Protein product: CASSSGNMNTGELFF.

The V call is TRBV11-2, the J call TRBJ2-3; 9 nucleotides agree with TRBD2. Trimming at V came to 5 bases and at J to 0 bases, leaving 15 bases not matched to a gene. This CDR3 contains 19 residues. Per the germline V gene, CDR1 is SGHAT and CDR2 is FQNNGV. In DNA, the CDR3 is TGTGCCAGCAGCCAAACCATATCTTTGGCGGGGGGGAGCACAGATACGCAGTATTTT. Translating gives CASSQTISLAGGSTDTQYF. The variable domain in full, with the rest retrieved from reference TRBV11-2 and TRBJ2-3, is EAGVAQSPRYKIIEKRQSVAFWCNPISGHATLYWYQQILGQGPKLLIQFQNNGVVDDSQLPKDRFSAERLKGVDSTLKIQPAKLEDSAVYLCASSQTISLAGGSTDTQYFGPGTRLTVL.

The chain has TRBV28 and TRBJ1-2; 7 bases agree with TRBD1. The J segment lost 2 bases and the V segment lost 3 bases, leaving 0 bases of the junction unmatched. CDR3 size: 13 residues. Germline V gene sequence: CDR1 MDHEN, CDR2 SYDVKM. CDR3 sequence: CASSLTGNYGYTF. The CDR3 nucleotides are TGTGCCAGCAGTTTGACAGGGAACTATGGCTACACCTTC.

The chain joins TRBV29-1 to TRBJ1-1; D possibly corresponds to TRBD1 (6 bases). The CDR3 runs 12 residues. Trimming left V 7 bases short and J 4 bases short, with 13 bases between. Germline values: CDR1 SQVTM, CDR2 ANQGSEA. CDR3 nucleotide sequence: TGCAGCGCCAGGACAGTATCCACTGAAGCTTTCTTT. As protein: CSARTVSTEAFF.

The chain links TRBV2 to TRBJ1-6; 9 nucleotides line up with TRBD1. The germline V gene has CDR1 SNHLY and CDR2 FYNNEI. The CDR3 covers 12 residues. After removal of 6 bases from V and 11 bases from J, the junction contained 2 bases not matched to a gene. This CDR3 is CASRGQGPPLHF. The CDR3 coding sequence is TGTGCCAGCAGGGGACAGGGCCCACCCCTCCACTTT.

For the CDR3, the DNA is TGTGCCAGTAACCTCGCGGGGGGGCTGAACACCGGGGAGCTGTTTTTT. It translates to CASNLAGGLNTGELFF. The rearrangement uses TRBV19 and TRBJ2-2; 9 positions match TRBD2. Trimming removed 7 bases from V and 1 base from J; junction bases left unmatched: 7. Germline loops: CDR1 LNHDA, CDR2 SQIVND (reference sequence). The CDR3 length is 16 residues.

The chain uses TRBV28 and TRBJ2-2; 8 nucleotides align to TRBD1. The V gene's germline CDR1 is MDHEN and CDR2 SYDVKM. Trimming took 3 bases from V and 1 from J; bases not matched to a gene: 7. The CDR3 covers 17 residues. The CDR3 nucleotides read TGTGCCAGCAGTTTCCTTTTCGGACAGGGGAACACCGGGGAGCTGTTTTTT. Its protein is CASSFLFGQGNTGELFF. The full variable domain, with the rest looked up from reference TRBV28 and TRBJ2-2, is DVKVTQSSRYLVKRTGEKVFLECVQDMDHENMFWYRQDPGLGLRLIYFSYDVKMKEKGDIPEGYSVSREKKERFSLILESASTNQTSMYLCASSFLFGQGNTGELFFGEGSRLTVL.